Following are 22 T cell receptor beta chains from one sample sequenced in a study of human T cells and chemical hapten exposure. As for time point: patch test 3, about 24 weeks after DPC sensitization. Treatment noted: therapeutic diphenylcyclopropenone sensitization with weekly scalp DPC. Via MiXCR, TCRdb re-called the RACE reads, giving one row per CDR3 protein. The data contain about 120,000 distinct CDR3 sequences, 10% to 12% of them singletons. Sequenced material: whole blood, taken in connection with sensitization to the hapten diphenylcyclopropenone (DPC). The receptors come from a woman aged 50 to 60 with alopecia areata. Some clones in this sample may be carry-over from other donors' samples.

The chain links TRBV9 to TRBJ2-7; 9 nucleotides line up with TRBD2. Germline CDR1 is SGDLS and CDR2 is YYNGEE. V shed 0 bases, J shed 0 bases, and the junction held 4 bases outside the gene matches. The CDR3 covers 16 residues. The CDR3 reads CASSVGLAGTSYEQYF. CDR3 in DNA: TGTGCCAGCAGCGTAGGGCTAGCGGGGACCTCCTACGAGCAGTACTTC.

This clonotype occurred a few times. This chain uses TRBV3-1 with TRBJ2-7; the D is unclear. This CDR3 is built from 14 residues. Trimming shortened V by 0 bases and J by 2 bases, and 8 bases separated the two germline ends. The germline CDR1 and CDR2 sequences are LGHDT and YNNKEL (reference sequence). CDR3 region: CASSQDFSPYEQYF. The CDR3 DNA reads TGTGCCAGCAGCCAAGACTTCTCCCCCTACGAGCAGTACTTC.

This clonotype turned up a few times. The V and J genes are TRBV10-3 and TRBJ1-1; D not certain. Trimming took 3 bases from V and 5 from J, leaving 7 bases between them. This CDR3 is built from 12 residues. The V gene's germline CDR1 is ENHRY and CDR2 SYGVKD. Here the CDR3 DNA reads TGTGCCATCAGTGAAAGGGATACTGAAGCTTTCTTT. Protein: CAISERDTEAFF.

V usage is TRBV12-5 and J usage is TRBJ1-4, with D hard to call. The length of the CDR3 is 13 residues. Per the germline V gene, CDR1 is LGHNT and CDR2 is FRNRAP. V gave up 6 bases and J gave up 2 bases, with 7 bases separating them. The CDR3 sequence: CASGHDTNEKLFF. The CDR3 bases are TGTGCTAGTGGGCACGACACTAATGAAAAACTGTTTTTT.

V usage is TRBV5-4 and J usage is TRBJ2-7; 7 bases are a match to TRBD1. Germline values: CDR1 SGHNT, CDR2 YYREEE (reference sequence). The junction had 10 bases not matched to a gene; V was cut back by 4 bases and J by 6 bases. This CDR3 is 14 amino acids long. Here the CDR3 DNA reads TGTGCCAGCAGCCCGGGACAGAGAAACCTCGAGCAGTACTTC. This codes for CASSPGQRNLEQYF.

The chain has TRBV29-1 and TRBJ2-4, with TRBD2 matching 7 bases. The CDR3 is 13 amino acids. Germline loops: CDR1 SQVTM, CDR2 ANQGSEA. V shed 2 bases and J 12 bases; nucleotides not matched to a gene: 10. The CDR3 DNA reads TGCAGCGTTGAAAGTGGGGGGGGAGCGAGTCAGTACTTC. This translates into CSVESGGGASQYF.

V usage is TRBV12-5 and J usage is TRBJ2-2; D uncertain. The CDR3 totals 14 residues. V was pared by 2 bases and J by 7 bases, with 11 bases between. The germline gives CDR1 LGHNT, CDR2 FRNRAP. The CDR3 spells CASGLPSVVGELFF. The CDR3 coding sequence is TGTGCTAGTGGTTTGCCCTCGGTGGTCGGGGAGCTGTTTTTT. Variable domain in full (rest from reference TRBV12-5 and TRBJ2-2): DARVTQTPRHKVTEMGQEVTMRCQPILGHNTVFWYRQTMMQGLELLAYFRNRAPLDDSGMPKDRFSAEMPDATLATLKIQPSEPRDSAVYFCASGLPSVVGELFFGEGSRLTVL.

The table lists this clonotype with a few counts. V is TRBV20-1 and J is TRBJ1-1; weak D call: TRBD1 (5 bases). Between the trimmed V and J ends, which lost 2 bases and 3 bases, there was a span of 19 bases. Germline V gives CDR1 DFQATT, CDR2 SNEGSKA (reference sequence). The CDR3 length is 16 residues. The CDR3 protein is CSARSGRGIWDTEAFF. The CDR3, as DNA: TGCAGTGCTAGATCTGGACGGGGGATCTGGGACACTGAAGCTTTCTTT.

This clonotype has just a few counts. The rearrangement uses TRBV6-2 or TRBV6-3 and TRBJ2-4; TRBD1 agrees at 7 bases. The V gene's germline CDR1 is MNHEY and CDR2 SVGEGT. V trimming: 6 bases; J trimming: 0 bases; junction bases outside the gene matches: 2. This CDR3 contains 14 residues. The CDR3 here is CASRGQIAKNIQYF. The CDR3 nucleotides are TGTGCCAGCAGGGGACAGATAGCCAAAAACATTCAGTACTTC.

This clonotype was counted at least ten times. V and J are TRBV11-3 and TRBJ2-2, with D uncertain. Germline V gives CDR1 SGHNT, CDR2 YENEEA. With 1 base removed from V and 5 bases from J, the gap between germline ends came to 5 bases. The CDR3 is 13 amino acids. The CDR3 reads CASSLARTGELFF. CDR3 bases: TGTGCCAGCAGCTTAGCGCGGACCGGGGAGCTGTTTTTT.

This chain links TRBV7-8 with TRBJ2-5; no definite D call. The CDR3 extends over 15 amino acids. V was clipped by 5 bases and J by 7 bases, with 20 bases between them. Germline V lookup: CDR1 SGHVS, CDR2 FQNEAQ. The CDR3 DNA follows: TGTGCCAGCAGCCCAGAGGACGATCGCGGAGTGACCCAGTACTTC. It translates to CASSPEDDRGVTQYF. Full variable domain (outside the CDR3, taken from reference TRBV7-8 and TRBJ2-5): GAGVSQSPRYKVAKRGQDVALRCDPISGHVSLFWYQQALGQGPEFLTYFQNEAQLDKSGLPSDRFFAERPEGSVSTLKIQRTQQEDSAVYLCASSPEDDRGVTQYFGPGTRLLVL.

This chain connects TRBV6-5 to TRBJ2-1; maybe TRBD2 (7 bases). The CDR3 length is 14 residues. Per germline, CDR1 MNHEY and CDR2 SVGAGI. V lost 2 bases and J lost 6, with 11 bases in between. This chain's CDR3 is CASSYGRGTNEQFF. CDR3 DNA sequence: TGTGCCAGCAGTTACGGGAGGGGGACCAATGAGCAGTTCTTC.

This rearrangement joins TRBV13 to TRBJ1-2; tentative D call: TRBD1 (5 bases). There are 14 residues in the CDR3. From germline, CDR1 is PRHDT and CDR2 FYEKMQ (reference sequence). Trimming left V 7 bases short and J 4 bases short, with 16 bases between. The CDR3 region has the DNA TGTGCCAGCACCCTGGGGGAGGGCAGCTATGGCTACACCTTC. It translates to CASTLGEGSYGYTF.

The rearrangement uses TRBV29-1 and TRBJ2-3; TRBD2 matches at 8 bases. The germline CDR1 and CDR2 sequences are SQVTM and ANQGSEA. This CDR3 comprises 14 residues. J was trimmed by 1 base and V by 6 bases; bases with no gene match: 6. CDR3 sequence reads: CSVVLAGRTDTQYF. CDR3 bases: TGCAGCGTCGTCCTAGCGGGCCGCACAGATACGCAGTATTTT.

This clonotype was detected only a few times. The gene calls are TRBV3-1 and TRBJ2-7, with TRBD2 matching 10 bases. Germline V lookup: CDR1 LGHDT, CDR2 YNNKEL (reference sequence). J lost 2 bases, V lost 0 bases, and 1 base had no gene match. CDR3 length: 15 residues. DNA of the CDR3: TGTGCCAGCAGCCAAGAACTAGCGGGAACCTACGAGCAGTACTTC. It translates to CASSQELAGTYEQYF.

This clonotype was seen a handful of times. The rearrangement joins TRBV2 to TRBJ1-4; 9 bases map to TRBD1. V dropped 7 bases and J dropped 7; count of bases not matched to a gene: 7. Germline-derived CDR1 and CDR2 are SNHLY and FYNNEI. This CDR3 spans 14 amino acids. CDR3 in DNA: TGTGCCAGCACTTCACAGGGGGCGAGTGAAAAACTGTTTTTT. Its translation is CASTSQGASEKLFF. The whole variable domain, filled in from reference TRBV2 and TRBJ1-4, reads EPEVTQTPSHQVTQMGQEVILRCVPISNHLYFYWYRQILGQKVEFLVSFYNNEISEKSEIFDDQFSVERPDGSNFTLKIRSTKLEDSAMYFCASTSQGASEKLFFGSGTQLSVL.

The rearrangement joins TRBV12-3 or TRBV12-4 to TRBJ1-6; D is unclear. V was clipped by 3 bases and J by 10 bases, with 16 bases between them. The CDR3 is 15 residues long. For the CDR3, the DNA is TGTGCCAGCAGTTTGCTTGGGAGGGCACAATCACCCCTCCACTTT. Protein: CASSLLGRAQSPLHF.

This clonotype was seen only a few times. The J gene is TRBJ1-1, the V gene TRBV7-2; no clear D gene. The V and J ends lost 5 bases and 0 bases respectively, with 10 bases between them. This CDR3 spans 14 amino acids. Germline lookup yields CDR1 SGHTA and CDR2 FQGNSA. The CDR3: CASSDRLLNTEAFF. DNA for the CDR3: TGTGCCAGCAGCGACCGACTCCTGAACACTGAAGCTTTCTTT.

V and J are TRBV20-1 and TRBJ2-4, with TRBD2 matching over 11 bases. V lost 4 bases to trimming and J lost 3 bases; unmatched junction nucleotides: 17. The CDR3 length is 19 residues. Germline lookup yields CDR1 DFQATT and CDR2 SNEGSKA (reference sequence). For the CDR3, the DNA is TGCAGTGCTAACGGGGGAAGGGGAGCGGGACTAGCGGACAAAAACATTCAGTACTTC. The encoded protein is CSANGGRGAGLADKNIQYF.

The chain uses TRBV10-3 and TRBJ2-1, with unresolved D. Germline CDR1 and CDR2: ENHRY and SYGVKD. Deletions cut 5 bases from V and 7 bases from J, with 12 bases between. The CDR3 sequence is 13 residues long. CDR3 sequence reads: CAISHGYQNEQFF. CDR3 nucleotides: TGTGCCATCAGTCATGGGTACCAGAATGAGCAGTTCTTC.

This clonotype showed up just a few times. The CDR3 nucleotides are TGTGCCAGCAGTTTATGGGACAGCTTACGAAGGGGTCAGCCCCAGCATTTT. This codes for CASSLWDSLRRGQPQHF. The chain has TRBV27 and TRBJ1-5; 7 nucleotides align to TRBD1. In germline, CDR1 is MNHEY, CDR2 SMNVEV (reference sequence). Trimming at V came to 1 base and at J to 6 bases, leaving 12 bases not matched to a gene. This CDR3 has 17 amino acids.

The V gene is TRBV6-5, the J gene TRBJ1-6; TRBD1 matches 8 bases. This CDR3 is built from 14 residues. V was clipped by 8 bases and J by 13 bases; unmatched bases: 13. Germline loops: CDR1 MNHEY, CDR2 SVGAGI. The CDR3 sequence: CASFTGTGGTPLHF. The CDR3 DNA reads as TGTGCCAGCTTTACCGGGACAGGAGGGACCCCCCTCCACTTT.